The T cell receptor (beta chain) under discussion was sequenced for a study of shared clonotypes between healthy human individuals. As for the study in general: Each donor's CD8 memory used one plate, CD8 naive two, each CD4 subset three.

Donors, healthy HIV-negative adults, lacked recent acute infections or vaccinations. In regard to this clone: Its antigen remains unknown.

Study-wide findings and caveats: Of the naive CD4 clonotypes, around 4.9% were shared across a handful of donors. Donor clonotype sharing was expected to depend on sequencing depth.

This table comes from immunoSEQ multiplex PCR, and its TCRdb copy is limited to in-frame clones, with some not included. Of millions of clones detected, around nine tenths appear once; the ten largest clones hold around 0.14%. Input material: naive CD4+ T cells sorted from blood. Stated subset: CD45RA+ positively selected. This receptor was identified in a man aged 18 to 29 in good health.

This CDR3 reads CSAQAGGYTF. The CDR3 nucleotides read TGCAGTGCACAGGCGGGTGGCTACACCTTC. The chain uses TRBV20-1 and TRBJ1-2; D possibly corresponds to TRBD1 (5 bases). The CDR3 length is 10 residues. The ends were cut back, 6 bases at V and 7 bases at J, with 9 bases in the middle. CDR1 is DFQATT and CDR2 is SNEGSKA in the germline V gene (reference sequence).